This T cell receptor beta chain stems from a study of cytomegalovirus exposure and HLA in healthy donors. As for this clone: Its antigen is currently unknown.

Primers for the PCR totalled 60 Vbeta and 13 Jbeta. Only in-frame clones appear in the TCRdb table, and some are missing; sequencing was by immunoSEQ multiplex PCR. Its table records 150,000 to 200,000 clones. Study findings and constraints: As a later analysis showed, several of the most significant clusters appeared to be linked to common viral pathogens.

V was pared by 1 base and J by 3 bases, with 10 bases between. This CDR3 is built from 15 residues. Germline assignment: CDR1 LNHNV and CDR2 YYDKDF (reference sequence). Donors had nominal health at sampling but likely had unrecorded immune exposures. The rearrangement joins TRBV15 to TRBJ2-1, with D perhaps TRBD1 (6 bases). The sequencing input was PBMCs. This TCR came from a man aged 25 to 40 in good health and CMV-seronegative. CDR3 sequence (DNA): TGTGCCACCAGCAGAGTAGGGGGATTCTACAATGAGCAGTTCTTC. Its translation is CATSRVGGFYNEQFF.